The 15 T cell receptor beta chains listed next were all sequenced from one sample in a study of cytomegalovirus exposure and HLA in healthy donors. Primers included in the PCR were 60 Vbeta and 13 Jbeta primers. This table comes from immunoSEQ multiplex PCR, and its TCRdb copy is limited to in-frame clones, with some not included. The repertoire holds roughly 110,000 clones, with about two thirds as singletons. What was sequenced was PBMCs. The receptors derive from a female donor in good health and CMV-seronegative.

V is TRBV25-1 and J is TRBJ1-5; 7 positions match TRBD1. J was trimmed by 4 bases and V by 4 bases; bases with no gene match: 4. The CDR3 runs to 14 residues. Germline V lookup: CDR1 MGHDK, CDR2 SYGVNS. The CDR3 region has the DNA TGTGCCAGCAGTGGACTACAGGGGAATCAGCCCCAGCATTTT. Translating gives CASSGLQGNQPQHF. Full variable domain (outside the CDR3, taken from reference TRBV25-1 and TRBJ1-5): EADIYQTPRYLVIGTGKKITLECSQTMGHDKMYWYQQDPGMELHLIHYSYGVNSTEKGDLSSESTVSRIRTEHFPLTLESARPSHTSQYLCASSGLQGNQPQHFGDGTRLSIL.

Here the CDR3 DNA reads TGTGCCAGCAGTTTCGGGTCGTCGGGGGAGCAGTACTTC. This gives the protein CASSFGSSGEQYF. This chain joins TRBV6-1 and TRBJ2-7; D possibly corresponds to TRBD2 (5 bases). CDR1 and CDR2 from the germline V gene are MNHNS and SASEGT. The CDR3 length is 13 residues. V gave up 5 bases and J gave up 7 bases, with 15 bases separating them.

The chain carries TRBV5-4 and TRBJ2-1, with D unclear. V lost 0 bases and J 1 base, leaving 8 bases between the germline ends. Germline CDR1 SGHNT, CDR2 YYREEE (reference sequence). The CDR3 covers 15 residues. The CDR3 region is CASSLELVSYNEQFF. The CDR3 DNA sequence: TGTGCCAGCAGCTTGGAGCTGGTTTCCTACAATGAGCAGTTCTTC.

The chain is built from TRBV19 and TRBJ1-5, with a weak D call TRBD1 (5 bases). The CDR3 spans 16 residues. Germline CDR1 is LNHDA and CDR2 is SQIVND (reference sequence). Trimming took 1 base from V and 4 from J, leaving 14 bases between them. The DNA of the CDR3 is TGTGCCAGTAGTATAGTAGAGGGACTGGGGAATCAGCCCCAGCATTTT. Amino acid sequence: CASSIVEGLGNQPQHF.

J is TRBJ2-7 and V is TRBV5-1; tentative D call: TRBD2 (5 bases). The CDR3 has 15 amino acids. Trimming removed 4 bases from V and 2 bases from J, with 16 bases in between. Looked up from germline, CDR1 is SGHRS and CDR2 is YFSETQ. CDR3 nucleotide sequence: TGCGCCAGCAGCAAGGGAGCTGCAGACACCTACGAGCAGTACTTC. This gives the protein CASSKGAADTYEQYF.

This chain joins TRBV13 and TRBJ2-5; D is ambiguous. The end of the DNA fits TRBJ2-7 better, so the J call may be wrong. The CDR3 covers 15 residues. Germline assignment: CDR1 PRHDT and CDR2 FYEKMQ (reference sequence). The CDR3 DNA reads TGTGCCAGCAGCTTAGGGGAAATCGGAGCCTACGAGCAGTACTTC. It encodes CASSLGEIGAYEQYF.

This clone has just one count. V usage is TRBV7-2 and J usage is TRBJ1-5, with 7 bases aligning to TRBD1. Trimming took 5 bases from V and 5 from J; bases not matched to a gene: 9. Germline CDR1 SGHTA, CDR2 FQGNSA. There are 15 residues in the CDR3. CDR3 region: CASSTNRGQDQPQHF. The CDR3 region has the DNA TGTGCCAGCAGCACAAACAGGGGTCAGGATCAGCCCCAGCATTTT.

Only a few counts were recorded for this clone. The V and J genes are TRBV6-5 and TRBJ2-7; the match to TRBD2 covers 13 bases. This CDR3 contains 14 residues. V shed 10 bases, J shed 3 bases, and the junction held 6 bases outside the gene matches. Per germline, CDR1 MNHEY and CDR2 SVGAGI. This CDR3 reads CATRLAGGHYEQYF. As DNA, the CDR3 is TGTGCCACTAGACTAGCGGGAGGCCACTACGAGCAGTACTTC.

The CDR3 loop reads CASSSQGSRRAEQYF. The CDR3 nucleotides read TGTGCCAGCAGCTCCCAGGGTAGCAGGCGCGCCGAGCAGTACTTC. This chain links TRBV5-4 with TRBJ2-7; a possible D gene is TRBD1 (5 bases). Germline V gene sequence: CDR1 SGHNT, CDR2 YYREEE (reference sequence). The CDR3 contains 15 residues. The V gene lost 3 bases and the J gene lost 6 bases, with 19 bases spanning the gap. Using reference TRBV5-4 and TRBJ2-7 for the parts outside the CDR3, the full variable domain is ETGVTQSPTHLIKTRGQQVTLRCSSQSGHNTVSWYQQALGQGPQFIFQYYREEENGRGNFPPRFSGLQFPNYSSELNVNALELDDSALYLCASSSQGSRRAEQYFGPGTRLTVT.

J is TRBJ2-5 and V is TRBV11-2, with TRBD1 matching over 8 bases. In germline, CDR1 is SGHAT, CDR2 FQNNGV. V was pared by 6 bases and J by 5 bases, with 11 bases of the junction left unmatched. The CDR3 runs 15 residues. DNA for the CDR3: TGTGCCAGCAGATCCCCAGGGGGCGTAGGCGAGACCCAGTACTTC. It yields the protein CASRSPGGVGETQYF.

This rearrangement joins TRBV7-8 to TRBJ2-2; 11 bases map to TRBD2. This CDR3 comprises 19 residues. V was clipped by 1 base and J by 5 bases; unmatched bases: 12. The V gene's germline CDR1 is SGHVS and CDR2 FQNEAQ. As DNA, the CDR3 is TGTGCCAGCAGCTTAGTGCCTAGCGGGAGGAAGGAACGAACCGGGGAGCTGTTTTTT. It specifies CASSLVPSGRKERTGELFF. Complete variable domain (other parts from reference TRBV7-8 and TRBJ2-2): GAGVSQSPRYKVAKRGQDVALRCDPISGHVSLFWYQQALGQGPEFLTYFQNEAQLDKSGLPSDRFFAERPEGSVSTLKIQRTQQEDSAVYLCASSLVPSGRKERTGELFFGEGSRLTVL.

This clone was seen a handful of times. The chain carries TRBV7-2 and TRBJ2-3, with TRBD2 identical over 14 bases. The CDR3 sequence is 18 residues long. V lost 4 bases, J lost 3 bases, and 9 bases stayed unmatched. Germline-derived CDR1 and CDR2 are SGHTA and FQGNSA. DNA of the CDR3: TGTGCCAGCAGCTCCGGGACTAGCGGGAGATGGGGTACAGATACGCAGTATTTT. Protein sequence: CASSSGTSGRWGTDTQYF.

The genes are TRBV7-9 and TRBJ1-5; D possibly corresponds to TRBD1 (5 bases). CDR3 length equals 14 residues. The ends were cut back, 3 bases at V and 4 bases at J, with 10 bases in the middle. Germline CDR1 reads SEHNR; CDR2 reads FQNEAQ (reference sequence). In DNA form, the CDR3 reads TGTGCCAGCAGCTTCGGACGGGGGAATCAGCCCCAGCATTTT. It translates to CASSFGRGNQPQHF.

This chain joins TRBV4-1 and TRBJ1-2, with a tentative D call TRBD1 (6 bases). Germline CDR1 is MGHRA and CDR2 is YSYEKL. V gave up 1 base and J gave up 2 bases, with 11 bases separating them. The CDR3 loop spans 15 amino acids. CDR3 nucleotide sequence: TGCGCCAGCAGCCAAGCCCCAGGGGAGAACTATGGCTACACCTTC. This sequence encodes CASSQAPGENYGYTF.

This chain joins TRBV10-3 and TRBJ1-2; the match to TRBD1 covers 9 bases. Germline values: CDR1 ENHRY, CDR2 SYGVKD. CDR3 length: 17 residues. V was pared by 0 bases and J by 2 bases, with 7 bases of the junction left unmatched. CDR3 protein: CAISESPGQGGNYGYTF. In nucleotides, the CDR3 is TGTGCCATCAGTGAGTCTCCGGGACAGGGAGGGAACTATGGCTACACCTTC.